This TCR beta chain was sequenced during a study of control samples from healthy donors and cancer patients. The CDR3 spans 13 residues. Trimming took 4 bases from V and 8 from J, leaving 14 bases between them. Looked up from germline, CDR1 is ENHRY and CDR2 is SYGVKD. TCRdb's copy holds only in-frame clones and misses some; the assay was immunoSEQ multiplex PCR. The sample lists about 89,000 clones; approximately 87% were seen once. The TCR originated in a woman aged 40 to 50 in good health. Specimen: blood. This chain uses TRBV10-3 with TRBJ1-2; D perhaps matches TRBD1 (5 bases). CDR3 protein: CAISGGPQRGYTF. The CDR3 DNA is TGTGCCATCAGTGGGGGACCCCAGAGGGGCTACACCTTC.